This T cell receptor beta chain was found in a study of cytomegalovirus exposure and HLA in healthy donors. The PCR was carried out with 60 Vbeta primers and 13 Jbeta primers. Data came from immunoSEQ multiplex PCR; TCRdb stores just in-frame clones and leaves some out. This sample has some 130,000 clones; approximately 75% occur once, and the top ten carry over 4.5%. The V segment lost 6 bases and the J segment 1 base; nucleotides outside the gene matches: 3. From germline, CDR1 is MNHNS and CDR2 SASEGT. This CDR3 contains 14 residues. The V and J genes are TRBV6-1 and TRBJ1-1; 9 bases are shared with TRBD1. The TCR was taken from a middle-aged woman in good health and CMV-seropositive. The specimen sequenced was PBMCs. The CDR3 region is CASSRDRANTEAFF. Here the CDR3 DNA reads TGTGCCAGCAGCCGGGACAGGGCGAACACTGAAGCTTTCTTT.